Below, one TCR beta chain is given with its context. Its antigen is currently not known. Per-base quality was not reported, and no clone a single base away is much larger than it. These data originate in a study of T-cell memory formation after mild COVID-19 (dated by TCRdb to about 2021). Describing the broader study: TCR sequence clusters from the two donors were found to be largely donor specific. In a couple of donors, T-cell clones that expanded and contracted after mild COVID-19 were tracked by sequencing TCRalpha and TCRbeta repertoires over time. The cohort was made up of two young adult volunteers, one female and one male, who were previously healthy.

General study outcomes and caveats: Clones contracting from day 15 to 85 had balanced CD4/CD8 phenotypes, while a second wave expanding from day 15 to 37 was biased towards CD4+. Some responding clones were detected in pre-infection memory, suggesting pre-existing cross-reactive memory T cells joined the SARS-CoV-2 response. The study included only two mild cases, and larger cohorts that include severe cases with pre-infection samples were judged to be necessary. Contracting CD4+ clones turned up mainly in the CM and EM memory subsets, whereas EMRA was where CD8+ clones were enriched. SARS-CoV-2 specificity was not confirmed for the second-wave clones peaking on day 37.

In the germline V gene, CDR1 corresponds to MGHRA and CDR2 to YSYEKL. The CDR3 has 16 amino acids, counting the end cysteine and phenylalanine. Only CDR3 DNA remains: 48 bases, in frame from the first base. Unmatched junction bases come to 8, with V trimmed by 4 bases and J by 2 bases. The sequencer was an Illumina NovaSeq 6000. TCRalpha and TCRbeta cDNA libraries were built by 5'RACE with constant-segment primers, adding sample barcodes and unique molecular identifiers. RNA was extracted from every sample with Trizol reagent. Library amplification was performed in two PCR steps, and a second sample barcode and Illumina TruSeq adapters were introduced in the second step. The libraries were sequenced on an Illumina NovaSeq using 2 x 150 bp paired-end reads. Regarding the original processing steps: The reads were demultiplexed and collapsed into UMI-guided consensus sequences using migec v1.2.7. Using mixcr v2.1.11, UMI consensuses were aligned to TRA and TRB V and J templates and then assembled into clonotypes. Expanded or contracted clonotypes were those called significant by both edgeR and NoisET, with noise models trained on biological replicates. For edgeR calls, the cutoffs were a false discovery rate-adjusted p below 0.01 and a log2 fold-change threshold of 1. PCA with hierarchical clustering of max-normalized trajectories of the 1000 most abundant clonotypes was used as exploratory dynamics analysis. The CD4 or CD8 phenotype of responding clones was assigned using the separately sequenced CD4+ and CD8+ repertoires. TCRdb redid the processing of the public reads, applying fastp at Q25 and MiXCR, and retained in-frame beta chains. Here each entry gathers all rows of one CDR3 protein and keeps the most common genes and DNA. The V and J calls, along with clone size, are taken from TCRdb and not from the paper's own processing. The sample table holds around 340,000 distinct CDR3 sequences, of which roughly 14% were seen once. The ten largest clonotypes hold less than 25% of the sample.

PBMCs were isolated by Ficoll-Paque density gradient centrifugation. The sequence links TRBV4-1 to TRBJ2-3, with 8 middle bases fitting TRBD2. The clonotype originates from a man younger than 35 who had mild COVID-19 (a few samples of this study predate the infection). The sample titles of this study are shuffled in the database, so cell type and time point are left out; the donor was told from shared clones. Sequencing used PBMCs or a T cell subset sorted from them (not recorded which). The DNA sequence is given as TGCGCCAGCAGCCCCCAGGTAGCGGGGTACACAGATACGCAGTATTTT. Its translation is CASSPQVAGYTDTQYF.